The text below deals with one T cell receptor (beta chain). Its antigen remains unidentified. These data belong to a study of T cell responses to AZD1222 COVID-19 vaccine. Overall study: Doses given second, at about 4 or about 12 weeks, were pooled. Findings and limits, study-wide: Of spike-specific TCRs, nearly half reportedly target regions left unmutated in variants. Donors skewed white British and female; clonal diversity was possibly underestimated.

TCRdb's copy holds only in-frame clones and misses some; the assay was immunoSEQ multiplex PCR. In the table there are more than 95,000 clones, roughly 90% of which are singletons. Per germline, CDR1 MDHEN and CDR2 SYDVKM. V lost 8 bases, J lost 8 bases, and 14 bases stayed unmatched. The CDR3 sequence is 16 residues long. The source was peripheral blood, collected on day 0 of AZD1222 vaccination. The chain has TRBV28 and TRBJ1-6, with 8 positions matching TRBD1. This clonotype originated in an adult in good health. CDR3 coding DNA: TGTGCCAGCCTCCCAGGGGGCGCCGCTGGTTATTCACCCCTCCACTTT. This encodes CASLPGGAAGYSPLHF. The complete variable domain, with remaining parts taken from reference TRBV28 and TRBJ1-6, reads DVKVTQSSRYLVKRTGEKVFLECVQDMDHENMFWYRQDPGLGLRLIYFSYDVKMKEKGDIPEGYSVSREKKERFSLILESASTNQTSMYLCASLPGGAAGYSPLHFGNGTRLTVT.